This TCR beta chain originates from a study of cytomegalovirus exposure and HLA in healthy donors. Findings and limits, study-wide: Association of a missense DCLRE1C variant with TCR beta V- and J-gene trimming was reported in a later analysis.

PCR primers comprised 60 Vbeta and 13 Jbeta primers. Clones were read by immunoSEQ multiplex PCR, and TCRdb kept only the in-frame ones, dropping some. The repertoire includes around 150,000 clones, around three quarters of them detected once, and approximately 1% sits in the top ten. From germline, CDR1 is SNHLY and CDR2 FYNNEI. The CDR3 length is 15 residues. V shed 1 base and J shed 3 bases, with 10 bases lying between them. This clone was counted only a few times. What it recognizes is unknown. The sample taken for sequencing was PBMCs. This sequence joins TRBV2 and TRBJ2-1; D is unclear. The clonotype originates from a woman between 35 and 50 years old in good health and CMV-seronegative. The CDR3 DNA reads TGTGCCAGCAGTGAAGACTACCCCCTCTACAATGAGCAGTTCTTC. Translating it yields CASSEDYPLYNEQFF.